This T cell receptor (beta chain) was obtained from a study of T-cell reconstitution after alpha-beta-depleted transplantation in children (dated by TCRdb to about 2016). Study-level background: Using TCR repertoire profiling, the study followed T-cell immune reconstitution in a quantitative way in children after TCRalphabeta/CD19-depleted allogeneic hematopoietic cell transplantation.

V is reduced by 5 bases and J by 0 bases, leaving a spacing of 19 bases between them. In the germline V gene, CDR1 corresponds to MGHDK and CDR2 to SYGVNS. Taken from cysteine to phenylalanine, the CDR3 has 17 residues. The CDR3 DNA has 51 bases and is translated from base 1. In light of the paper, this sample's treatment or condition label describes: allogeneic hematopoietic cell transplantation with graft depleted of TCRalphabeta T cells and CD19 B cells. The children who served as transplant recipients had been given grafts of TCRalphabeta/CD19-depleted allogeneic hematopoietic cells. Comment on this clonotype: This clone's antigen is unknown. Base qualities are not provided; no much larger clone lies one nucleotide away.

To prepare the library, PCR was applied. Sequenced on an Illumina HiSeq 2500. TCR library preparation used molecular barcoding, with unique molecular identifiers applied to normalize quantification of the TCRbeta repertoire. TCRdb applied fastp at Q25 and MiXCR to the public reads, then kept only in-frame beta chains. Every distinct CDR3 protein forms one entry, paired with its most common genes and DNA. The sample table records 300,000 to 350,000 distinct CDR3 sequences; 20% to 30% of these occur just once. The top ten constitute approximately 11% of the sample. The full study reports these points: The high TCRbeta diversity at day 60 in some patients was ascribed to recipient T cells and intrathymic progenitors that had survived conditioning. The apparently early alphabetaT-cell count recovery about two months after transplant was reportedly dependent on only several hundred rapidly expanded clones derived from non-depleted graft cells. Over subsequent months, a decline in hyperexpanded clone frequencies was noted, and after one year, T-cell counts and TCRbeta diversity were mostly ascribed to newly produced T cells.

The sample in question was PBMCs, mostly from graft donor cells, obtained 180 days after TCRalphabeta/CD19-depleted stem cell transplant. The receptor's source is a male patient aged 10-17 years who had a stem cell transplant for acute lymphoblastic leukemia, so the T cells may come from the graft donor. This chain joins TRBV25-1 to TRBJ2-5, and perhaps TRBD2 as D gene, on 6 matching bases. The DNA sequence reads TGTGCCAGCAGTATATTTGAGGGACTGAGGGACCAAGAGACCCAGTACTTC. Its protein is CASSIFEGLRDQETQYF.